This entry lists 9 T cell receptor beta chains sequenced from one sample in a study of radiotherapy plus CTLA-4 blockade in lung cancer. Libraries were prepared by immunoSEQ multiplex PCR; TCRdb keeps only in-frame clonotypes and omits some of them. The sample carries approximately 48,000 clones, approximately 85% recorded once. Sequencing used peripheral blood, obtained from a patient treated with radiotherapy plus ipilimumab. All receptors derive from a human donor with non-small cell lung cancer whose response to radiotherapy plus ipilimumab could not be evaluated.

The chain carries TRBV19 and TRBJ2-7; TRBD2 might be the D (6 bases). Germline V lookup: CDR1 LNHDA, CDR2 SQIVND (reference sequence). V was cut by 3 bases and J by 5 bases, with 11 bases left in between. This CDR3 spans 13 amino acids. The CDR3 here is CASSMGGGDEQYF. The CDR3, as DNA: TGTGCCAGTAGTATGGGGGGTGGAGACGAGCAGTACTTC.

The chain has TRBV9 and TRBJ2-7; TRBD1 agrees at 7 bases. Germline trimming cut 4 bases from V and 5 bases from J; bases unmatched to any gene: 9. This CDR3 contains 14 residues. Germline V gene lookup returns CDR1 SGDLS and CDR2 YYNGEE. CDR3 bases: TGTGCCAGCAGCCCAAGACAGGGTACCAACGAGCAGTACTTC. The encoded protein is CASSPRQGTNEQYF.

This clone was seen only a few times. The chain has TRBV2 and TRBJ2-1; 7 positions agree with TRBD2. Germline V gene sequence: CDR1 SNHLY, CDR2 FYNNEI. J lost 7 bases, V lost 1 base, and 13 bases had no gene match. The length of the CDR3 is 17 residues. CDR3 loop: CASSEVIGLGLVNEQFF. Written as DNA, the CDR3 is TGTGCCAGCAGTGAAGTAATCGGACTAGGACTTGTTAATGAGCAGTTCTTC.

The V and J genes are TRBV6-1 and TRBJ1-4; the D gene is possibly TRBD1 (6 bases). CDR1 MNHNS and CDR2 SASEGT come from the germline V gene. V shed 2 bases and J shed 5 bases, with 9 bases lying between them. The CDR3 is made up of 14 amino acids. The DNA of the CDR3 is TGTGCCAGCAGTGAACAACAGGGCAATGAAAAACTGTTTTTT. It specifies CASSEQQGNEKLFF.

The chain is built from TRBV30 and TRBJ2-2; TRBD2 matches at 7 bases. The ends lost 4 bases at V and 8 bases at J; junction bases unmatched: 7. The germline gives CDR1 GTSNPN, CDR2 SVGIG (reference sequence). The CDR3 length is 13 residues. The CDR3: CAWMAGVFGELFF. In DNA, the CDR3 is TGTGCCTGGATGGCGGGAGTGTTTGGGGAGCTGTTTTTT.

The rearrangement joins TRBV4-1 to TRBJ1-4; 7 nucleotides align to TRBD1. The trim removed 1 base at V and 5 bases at J, leaving 4 bases unmatched. Germline V gives CDR1 MGHRA, CDR2 YSYEKL. This CDR3 has 15 residues. The DNA for the CDR3 is TGCGCCAGCAGCCAAGCCCAGGGGGTAAATGAAAAACTGTTTTTT. Translating it yields CASSQAQGVNEKLFF.

The J gene is TRBJ1-2, the V gene TRBV6-5; D is possibly TRBD1 (5 bases). The CDR3 totals 14 residues. Trimming left V 4 bases short and J 8 bases short, with 17 bases between. Germline CDR1 and CDR2: MNHEY and SVGAGI. The CDR3 region is CASSSSGKGLGYTF. As DNA, the CDR3 is TGTGCCAGCAGTTCTTCAGGGAAGGGGTTGGGCTACACCTTC.

The chain couples TRBV11-2 to TRBJ2-7, with D perhaps matching TRBD2 (6 bases). V was shortened by 5 bases and J by 6 bases, with 17 bases between the two germline ends. Germline V gene sequence: CDR1 SGHAT, CDR2 FQNNGV. The CDR3 totals 14 residues. The chain's CDR3 is CASSHHRRRVEQYF. CDR3 nucleotide sequence: TGTGCCAGCAGCCACCACAGGAGGAGGGTCGAGCAGTACTTC. Supplemented by reference TRBV11-2 and TRBJ2-7, the full variable domain reads EAGVAQSPRYKIIEKRQSVAFWCNPISGHATLYWYQQILGQGPKLLIQFQNNGVVDDSQLPKDRFSAERLKGVDSTLKIQPAKLEDSAVYLCASSHHRRRVEQYFGPGTRLTVT.

The chain links TRBV4-3 to TRBJ2-3, with TRBD2 matching 9 bases. From germline, CDR1 is LGHNA and CDR2 YSLEER. V shed 4 bases and J 4 bases; nucleotides not matched to a gene: 15. The CDR3 runs to 18 residues. This chain's CDR3 is CASSLLFAGGPLADTQYF. The CDR3 nucleotides are TGCGCCAGCAGCCTACTCTTTGCGGGAGGGCCATTGGCAGATACGCAGTATTTT.